The entry below gives a single T cell receptor (beta chain) sequence along with its context. The antigen remains unidentified. These data belong to a study of T cell responses to AZD1222 COVID-19 vaccine. Study-level findings and limits: It was only after the peak T cell response that any repertoires were sampled.

Assay: immunoSEQ multiplex PCR; the TCRdb copy retains only in-frame clones and omits some. The repertoire has some 64,000 clones, 90% to 95% of them found once; the top ten carry about 5.7%. This specimen consisted of peripheral blood, obtained 28 days after the second dose of the MenACWY control vaccine. This TCR was sampled from an adult who received the MenACWY meningococcal vaccine as a control.

For the CDR3, the DNA is TGTGCCAGCTCACCAATAGCCGGGTCGGGAAACACCATATATTTT. This gives the protein CASSPIAGSGNTIYF. The chain employs TRBV18 and TRBJ1-3; D not resolved. V was trimmed by 2 bases and J by 4 bases, leaving 12 bases between them. Germline lookup yields CDR1 KGHSH and CDR2 LQKENI. This CDR3 has 15 residues.